The clone carrying this T cell receptor beta chain turned up a few times. A lack of ophthalmopathy progression within 18 months defined stable Graves' hyperthyroidism. This specimen belongs to a study of T cells in Graves' hyperthyroidism and ophthalmopathy. TCR beta CDR3 regions were amplified from RNA transcripts. With the HTBI primer set, the TCR CDR3 went through a first round of RT-PCR. TCRdb analysed the multiplex PCR reads with MiXCR anew, one entry per CDR3 protein. The sample shows some 760,000 distinct CDR3 sequences, roughly 15% of them seen only once. The CDR3 loop spans 15 amino acids. V was pared by 0 bases and J by 5 bases, with 12 bases between. The germline V gene has CDR1 KGHSH and CDR2 LQKENI.

The genes are TRBV18 and TRBJ2-3; maybe TRBD1 (5 bases). This receptor was identified in a woman aged 18 to 35 with Graves' hyperthyroidism. The sequenced material came from blood. CDR3 region: CASSPPGGRGDTQYF. The CDR3 DNA is TGTGCCAGCTCACCACCTGGCGGAAGGGGAGATACGCAGTATTTT.